Listed below are T cell receptor beta chains from one sample, sequenced in a study of shared clonotypes between healthy human individuals. Assay used: immunoSEQ multiplex PCR; TCRdb lists only in-frame clones, some missing. Of 2 million or so clones listed, roughly 94% are singletons. Sequenced sample: naive CD4+ T cells sorted from blood. The source of these receptors is a man aged 18 to 35 in good health. CDR3s include the opening cysteine and the closing phenylalanine or tryptophan. D genes are given only for firm matches. Clone size is stated in some rows and not others, as once, few, many or a class when expanded.

clone_size | d_call | j_call | v_call | cdr3_nt | cdr3_aa
- | - | TRBJ1-5 | TRBV7-2 | TGTGCCAGCAGCTTAGTCATCTATCAGCCCCAGCATTTT | CASSLVIYQPQHF
- | TRBD1 | TRBJ2-7 | TRBV19 | TGTGCCAGTAGGAAACAGGGGGCTAAAGAGCAGTACTTC | CASRKQGAKEQYF
- | TRBD2 | TRBJ2-7 | TRBV7-9 | TGTGCCAGCAGCCCCGGACTAGCGGGAGGTGGGGAGCAGTACTTC | CASSPGLAGGGEQYF
once | TRBD1 | TRBJ1-1 | TRBV6-5 | TGTGCCAGCAGTTATTCCCGACAGGGGCGCACTGAAGCTTTCTTT | CASSYSRQGRTEAFF
- | TRBD1 | TRBJ2-2 | TRBV6-5 | TGTGCCAGCACGCCGGGACAGATATCCACCGGGGAGCTGTTTTTT | CASTPGQISTGELFF
- | TRBD2 | TRBJ2-3 | TRBV7-3 | TGTGCCAGCAGCCGACGGGGGGGCCCAGATACGCAGTATTTT | CASSRRGGPDTQYF
- | - | TRBJ1-1 | TRBV5-6 | TGTGCCAGCAGCTTGAACGTGTGGACTGAAGCTTTCTTT | CASSLNVWTEAFF
- | - | TRBJ1-1 | TRBV6-1 | TGTGCCAGCAGTGAAATGGCAGCTCCTATGAACACTGAAGCTTTCTTT | CASSEMAAPMNTEAFF
- | TRBD1 | TRBJ1-4 | TRBV5-1 | TGCGCCAGCAGCCCCATGTCAGGGGGCAATGAAAAACTGTTTTTT | CASSPMSGGNEKLFF
few | TRBD1 | TRBJ1-6 | TRBV5-1 | TGCGCCAGCAGCTTAGGACAGGATAATTCACCCCTCCACTTT | CASSLGQDNSPLHF
- | TRBD2 | TRBJ2-7 | TRBV6-6 | TGTGCCAGCAGGCCTCTAGCGGGAGGTGTTTACGAGCAGTACTTC | CASRPLAGGVYEQYF
- | - | TRBJ1-1 | TRBV4-1 | TGCGCCAGCAGCCAAGAACCGAGTTGGAACACTGAAGCTTTCTTT | CASSQEPSWNTEAFF
- | - | TRBJ1-5 | TRBV9 | TGTGCCAGCAGCGTAGCCCAGGGAGCTTATAGCAATCAGCCCCAGCATTTT | CASSVAQGAYSNQPQHF
once | - | TRBJ2-3 | TRBV6-1 | TGTGCCAGCCGGGCAGGGATCGCAGATACGCAGTATTTT | CASRAGIADTQYF
- | - | TRBJ1-1 | TRBV10-3 | TGTGCCATAGGAGAGAACACTGAAGCTTTCTTT | CAIGENTEAFF
- | - | TRBJ1-2 | TRBV28 | TGTGCCAGCAGTTCGGCAGGGGATGGCTACACCTTC | CASSSAGDGYTF
- | - | TRBJ2-1 | TRBV28 | TGTGCCAGCAGTTTATCCAGGGGCTACTACAATGAGCAGTTCTTC | CASSLSRGYYNEQFF
once | - | TRBJ1-5 | TRBV6-5 | TGTGCCAGCAGTTACGTACATAGCAATCAGCCCCAGCATTTT | CASSYVHSNQPQHF
- | TRBD1 | TRBJ1-5 | TRBV19 | TGTGCCAGCGGGACAGGGGGCTATAATCAGCCCCAGCATTTT | CASGTGGYNQPQHF